These 9 T cell receptor beta chains share one sample of origin, sequenced in a study of OX40 agonist ivuxolimab in advanced cancers. The method was the immunoSEQ multiplex PCR assay. The table was pulled from immuneACCESS by TCRdb, which kept in-frame rearrangements only. Such tables lose some clones; where checked, under half of the loss comes from unresolved V genes, and the rest has no known cause. The table for this sample lists 40,000 to 55,000 clones; around 84% of them were counted only once. The ten largest clonotypes hold roughly 23% of the sample. Sequences were derived from CD4+ or CD8+ T cells sorted from blood, sampled in a trial of the OX40 agonist ivuxolimab. These receptors were taken from an adult with an advanced solid tumor such as melanoma, head and neck, liver or kidney cancer.

The V call is TRBV19, the J call TRBJ2-1, with 10 bases aligning to TRBD2. The CDR3 sequence is 15 residues long. Germline assignment: CDR1 LNHDA and CDR2 SQIVND (reference sequence). V lost 5 bases to trimming and J lost 5 bases; unmatched junction nucleotides: 6. The CDR3 DNA is TGTGCCAGTAGTCTAACTAGCGGGGCCCACAATGAGCAGTTCTTC. Translated: CASSLTSGAHNEQFF.

The chain has TRBV19 and TRBJ1-1; D unresolved. The CDR3 runs to 13 residues. Germline-derived CDR1 and CDR2 are LNHDA and SQIVND (reference sequence). V lost 7 bases to trimming and J lost 1 base, with 10 bases between them. CDR3 DNA sequence: TGTGCCAGTATGGGGATGGGGAACACTGAAGCTTTCTTT. It codes for CASMGMGNTEAFF. Supplemented by reference TRBV19 and TRBJ1-1, the full variable domain reads DGGITQSPKYLFRKEGQNVTLSCEQNLNHDAMYWYRQDPGQGLRLIYYSQIVNDFQKGDIAEGYSVSREKKESFPLTVTSAQKNPTAFYLCASMGMGNTEAFFGQGTRLTVV.

V is TRBV19 and J is TRBJ1-5; D gene ambiguous. V was pared by 2 bases and J by 0 bases, with 11 bases between. The CDR3 length is 16 residues. The V gene's germline CDR1 is LNHDA and CDR2 SQIVND (reference sequence). The CDR3 loop reads CASSIQLRISNQPQHF. The CDR3 DNA follows: TGTGCCAGTAGTATACAGCTAAGAATTAGCAATCAGCCCCAGCATTTT.

This chain links TRBV18 with TRBJ1-1; 7 positions match TRBD1. CDR3 length: 14 residues. V shed 4 bases and J 2 bases; nucleotides not matched to a gene: 4. Germline values: CDR1 KGHSH, CDR2 LQKENI. CDR3 protein: CASSRGQPNTEAFF. The CDR3 DNA follows: TGTGCCAGCTCACGGGGACAGCCTAACACTGAAGCTTTCTTT.

The CDR3 here is CASSLSTGIGTEAFF. The CDR3 coding sequence is TGTGCCAGCAGCTTGTCGACTGGGATCGGCACTGAAGCTTTCTTT. This chain uses TRBV7-9 with TRBJ1-1; D is ambiguous. The CDR3 consists of 15 residues. CDR1 and CDR2 (germline): SEHNR, FQNEAQ (reference sequence). V lost 3 bases and J 4 bases, leaving 15 bases between the germline ends.

This clone was detected only once. The chain employs TRBV5-8 and TRBJ2-7; TRBD1 might be the D (5 bases). The V gene lost 4 bases and the J gene lost 2 bases, with 7 bases spanning the gap. Germline CDR1 is SGHTS and CDR2 is YDEGEE. The CDR3 runs 12 residues. The CDR3 loop reads CASSEDTYEQYF. CDR3 bases: TGTGCCAGCAGCGAGGACACCTACGAGCAGTACTTC. Full variable domain (rest looked up from reference TRBV5-8 and TRBJ2-7): EAGVTQSPTHLIKTRGQQATLRCSPISGHTSVYWYQQALGLGLQFLLWYDEGEERNRGNFPPRFSGRQFPNYSSELNVNALELEDSALYLCASSEDTYEQYFGPGTRLTVT.

This clone was recorded only once. The chain combines TRBV7-9 with TRBJ1-1; D unclear. This CDR3 comprises 13 residues. Deletions cut 5 bases from V and 0 bases from J, with 7 bases between. In germline, CDR1 is SEHNR, CDR2 FQNEAQ (reference sequence). The CDR3 sequence is CASSQTMNTEAFF. The CDR3 region has the DNA TGTGCCAGCAGCCAAACCATGAACACTGAAGCTTTCTTT.

J is TRBJ1-3 and V is TRBV27; D unclear. The V gene's germline CDR1 is MNHEY and CDR2 SMNVEV (reference sequence). There are 16 residues in the CDR3. V was cut by 2 bases and J by 2 bases, with 13 bases left in between. The CDR3 DNA follows: TGTGCCAGCAGTTTAAACAATCCGGGAGCTGGAAACACCATATATTTT. Protein: CASSLNNPGAGNTIYF.

This chain joins TRBV6-1 and TRBJ2-1; D gene unclear. This CDR3 contains 14 residues. Germline values: CDR1 MNHNS, CDR2 SASEGT. V was pared by 10 bases and J by 3 bases, with 16 bases between. The chain's CDR3 is CATPSNGDYNEQFF. The CDR3 DNA is TGTGCCACTCCATCGAATGGGGACTACAATGAGCAGTTCTTC.